These T cell receptor beta chains were read from a single sample in a study of shared clonotypes between healthy human individuals. Repertoires were generated with immunoSEQ multiplex PCR, while TCRdb's copy carries only in-frame clones and drops some. The sample includes about 1.5 million clones, nearly 99% seen only once; the top ten take around 0.45%. Sequencing input: naive CD4+ T cells sorted from blood. Every receptor here comes from a man between 25 and 39 years old in good health. Each CDR3 is given with its conserved first and last residue. Each record gives: J gene, V gene, D gene, clone size, CDR3 DNA, CDR3 protein. D genes are given only for firm matches. The size field is filled for only some rows; it gives once, few, many or a size class.

TRBJ2-1	TRBV2	TRBD2	-	TGTGCCAGCAGGAATCCTAGCGGGAGCTACAATGAGCAGTTCTTC	CASRNPSGSYNEQFF
TRBJ2-3	TRBV28	TRBD2	-	TGTGCCAGCAGTCCTGGACTAGCGGGAAGCACAGATACGCAGTATTTT	CASSPGLAGSTDTQYF
TRBJ1-4	TRBV28	-	-	TGTGCCAGCAGCCCTAGGAGGGTTGATGAAAAACTGTTTTTT	CASSPRRVDEKLFF
TRBJ2-5	TRBV6-1	-	-	TGTGCCAGCAGTGAAAGGGTCAGGCAAGAGACCCAGTACTTC	CASSERVRQETQYF
TRBJ2-7	TRBV6-1	-	-	TGTGCCAGCAGTGGCCGTCCTACGGGGGAGCAGTACTTC	CASSGRPTGEQYF
TRBJ1-2	TRBV20-1	-	-	TGCAGTGCCCCAGACTATGGCTACACCTTC	CSAPDYGYTF
TRBJ2-2	TRBV18	-	-	TGTGCCAGCTCGGGGGGACTCCTCGTGAACACCGGGGAGCTGTTTTTT	CASSGGLLVNTGELFF
TRBJ1-3	TRBV7-8	-	-	TGTGCCAGCAGCTTAGTCCGGGTCAGGAGCTCTGGAAACACCATATATTTT	CASSLVRVRSSGNTIYF
TRBJ2-7	TRBV7-8	TRBD2	-	TGTGCCAGCAGCCCATTACGCGGTTCCCGGGAGGGATCCTACGAGCAGTACTTC	CASSPLRGSREGSYEQYF
TRBJ2-1	TRBV7-9	TRBD2	-	TGTGCCAGCAGCTTGTGTCTAGCGGGAGTTTGTGAGCAGTTCTTC	CASSLCLAGVCEQFF
TRBJ1-5	TRBV2	-	-	TGTGCCAGCACCTTGGACAGCCTTGGGCCCCAGCATTTT	CASTLDSLGPQHF
TRBJ1-2	TRBV10-3	TRBD1	-	TGTGCCATCAGTTTACAGGGGCATGTGGGAAGCTACACCTTC	CAISLQGHVGSYTF
TRBJ1-2	TRBV5-6	-	-	TGTGCCAGCACCGGGACACCCCGTAACTATGGCTACACCTTC	CASTGTPRNYGYTF
TRBJ1-1	TRBV6-5	-	once	TGTGCCAGCACCAACCCAGCAAAGAACACTGAAGCTTTCTTT	CASTNPAKNTEAFF
TRBJ2-7	TRBV27	TRBD2	-	TGTGCCAGCAGTTTCTGGCTAGCGGGACTCTACGAGCAGTACTTC	CASSFWLAGLYEQYF
TRBJ2-1	TRBV15	TRBD1	-	TGTGCCACCAGCAGAGAAGTTTCACAGGGGTCTTGGAATGAGCAGTTCTTC	CATSREVSQGSWNEQFF
TRBJ1-3	TRBV11-2	-	-	TGTGCCAGCAGCTTAGACCCCTGGACCAGCAGCGGGAACACCATATATTTT	CASSLDPWTSSGNTIYF
TRBJ1-2	TRBV4-1	TRBD1	few	TGCGCCAGCAGCCTTGGGATGGGACAGGTTTATGGCTACACCTTC	CASSLGMGQVYGYTF
TRBJ2-1	TRBV2	TRBD1	-	TGTGCCAGCAGACGGGACAGGGCGTTGGAGCAGTTCTTC	CASRRDRALEQFF
TRBJ2-7	TRBV6-4	-	-	TGTGCCAGCAGTGAGACGTGGGGGGCGCAGACCTACGAGCAGTACTTC	CASSETWGAQTYEQYF
TRBJ1-5	TRBV30	TRBD1	-	TGTGCCTGGAGTGAGGGGGCCGACAATCAGCCCCAGCATTTT	CAWSEGADNQPQHF
TRBJ2-2	TRBV7-3	TRBD2	-	TGTGCCAGCAGCCGGGGACTAGCGGGAGGGCGAAACACCGGGGAGCTGTTTTTT	CASSRGLAGGRNTGELFF
TRBJ2-2	TRBV7-7	-	-	TGTGCTAGCAGCCAAGGGATCCTCACCGGGGAGCTGTTTTTT	CASSQGILTGELFF
TRBJ2-5	TRBV9	-	-	TGTGCCAGCAGCGTTGGGGACGACCAGTACTTC	CASSVGDDQYF
TRBJ2-5	TRBV2	TRBD2	-	TGTGCCAGCGGGAGGGCCGGGGAGACCCAGTACTTC	CASGRAGETQYF
TRBJ2-7	TRBV5-1	-	-	TGCGCCAGCAGCTTGGGAACTACCTACGAGCAGTACTTC	CASSLGTTYEQYF
TRBJ2-5	TRBV6-1	TRBD1	-	TGTGCCAGCAGGGGGGACAGCAGGGAGACCCAGTACTTC	CASRGDSRETQYF
TRBJ2-7	TRBV5-1	-	once	TGCGCCAGCAGCTTATTACCCACCTACGAGCAGTACTTC	CASSLLPTYEQYF
TRBJ2-2	TRBV18	TRBD2	once	TGTGCCAGCTCACCACCCCGAGGACTAGCGGGAACGCCGAACACCGGGGAGCTGTTTTTT	CASSPPRGLAGTPNTGELFF
TRBJ2-3	TRBV9	-	-	TGTGCCAGCAGCCCCCAAGCGGGCCTTACACGGGATACGCAGTATTTT	CASSPQAGLTRDTQYF
TRBJ1-4	TRBV25-1	TRBD1	-	TGTGCCAGCAGTGATCCTAGGACAGGGGATGAAAAACTGTTTTTT	CASSDPRTGDEKLFF
TRBJ2-2	TRBV5-1	TRBD2	-	TGCGCCAGCAGCTCGGGACTAGCGGGAGGGTTCGTCGGGGAGCTGTTTTTT	CASSSGLAGGFVGELFF
TRBJ1-5	TRBV2	-	once	TGTGCCAGCAGTGCACAGGGAATCGGCAATCAGCCCCAGCATTTT	CASSAQGIGNQPQHF
TRBJ2-7	TRBV30	-	-	TGTGCCTGGAGTGTATCCGCCTACGAGCAGTACTTC	CAWSVSAYEQYF
TRBJ2-1	TRBV18	-	once	TGTGCCAGCTCAGCGACTCGATCCTACAATGAGCAGTTCTTC	CASSATRSYNEQFF
TRBJ1-1	TRBV5-1	-	-	TGCGCCAGCAGCTCCTCCGGGGCCTACACTGAAGCTTTCTTT	CASSSSGAYTEAFF
TRBJ2-1	TRBV28	-	-	TGTGCCAGCAGTTCGCACGGAGACGGGACGGTGTTTGTCTTC	CASSSHGDGTVFVF
TRBJ1-4	TRBV19	TRBD1	-	TGTGCCAGTAGTATCGGACAGGGAGGCGAAAAACTGTTTTTT	CASSIGQGGEKLFF
TRBJ2-5	TRBV9	TRBD2	-	TGTGCCAGCAGCGTAGGCGGCCTAGCGGGAGTCTTGGAGACCCAGTACTTC	CASSVGGLAGVLETQYF
TRBJ1-5	TRBV6-1	-	-	TGTGCCAGCACTGCGGGAGGGTATCAGCCCCAGCATTTT	CASTAGGYQPQHF
TRBJ1-2	TRBV6-5	-	-	TGTGCCAGCAGGACGGAGGTGGGGCGATCTGGCTACACCTTC	CASRTEVGRSGYTF
TRBJ1-2	TRBV2	-	once	TGTGCCAGCAGTGAAGCCCGATTCTATGGCTACACCTTC	CASSEARFYGYTF
TRBJ1-3	TRBV5-1	-	-	TGCGCCAGCAGCTTGGAGTCTCCAGGCCGTGGAAACACCATATATTTT	CASSLESPGRGNTIYF
TRBJ2-2	TRBV18	-	-	TGTGCCAGCTCACCGGGGGTGAACCTCGGTGGGGAGCTGTTTTTT	CASSPGVNLGGELFF
TRBJ2-1	TRBV9	TRBD2	-	TGTGCCAGCAGCGTAGCGACTAGCGGGAGGGCAAGCCATGAGCAGTTCTTC	CASSVATSGRASHEQFF
TRBJ2-5	TRBV28	TRBD1	-	TGTGCCACCGACAGGGCCCAAGAGACCCAGTACTTC	CATDRAQETQYF